The sequence of this TCR beta chain was determined in a study of blood T cell repertoires in COVID-19. Study context: Material from acute and convalescent COVID-19 was sourced from the United States, Italy and Spain. T cells, B-cell-depleted T cells, or PBMCs provided the cDNA or gDNA that served as material.

Authors' methods: Researchers report that nucleated cell counts were estimated from reference gene primer amplification. Only in-frame clones appear in the TCRdb table, and some are missing; sequencing was by immunoSEQ multiplex PCR. V, J and clone size were drawn from that table, and D and trimming were deduced from the DNA. Seen here are 110,000 or so clones, 90% observed once, and the top ten hold around 1.2%. In this sample, this clone turned up once. This sequence was found in a human donor in a cohort sampled during active COVID-19. Sequenced input: peripheral blood.

The CDR3 sequence: CASSLAGRVRDGYTF. The CDR3 nucleotides are TGTGCCAGCAGCTTGGCCGGCAGGGTCAGGGATGGCTACACCTTC. This chain uses TRBV5-5 with TRBJ1-2; the D gene is possibly TRBD1 (5 bases). The CDR3 has 15 residues. Germline CDR1 reads SGHKS; CDR2 reads YYEKEE (reference sequence). Between the trimmed V and J ends, which lost 0 bases and 6 bases, there was a span of 15 bases.